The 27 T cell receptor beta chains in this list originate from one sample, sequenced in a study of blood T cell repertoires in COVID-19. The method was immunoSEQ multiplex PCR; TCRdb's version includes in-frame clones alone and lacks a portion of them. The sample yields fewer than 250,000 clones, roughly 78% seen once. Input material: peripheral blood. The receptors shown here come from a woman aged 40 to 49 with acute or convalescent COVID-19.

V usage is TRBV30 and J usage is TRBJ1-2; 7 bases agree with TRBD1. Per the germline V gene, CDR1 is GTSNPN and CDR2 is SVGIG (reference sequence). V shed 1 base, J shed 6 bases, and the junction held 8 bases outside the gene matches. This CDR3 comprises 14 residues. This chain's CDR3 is CAWSGAGGLNGYTF. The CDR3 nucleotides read TGTGCCTGGAGTGGTGCAGGGGGTCTAAATGGCTACACCTTC.

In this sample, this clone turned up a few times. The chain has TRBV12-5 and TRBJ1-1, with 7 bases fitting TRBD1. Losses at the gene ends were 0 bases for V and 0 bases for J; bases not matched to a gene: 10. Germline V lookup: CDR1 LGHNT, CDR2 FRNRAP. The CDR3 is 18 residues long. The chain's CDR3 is CASGLVLGQRHLNTEAFF. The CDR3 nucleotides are TGTGCTAGTGGTTTGGTACTGGGACAGAGGCACCTGAACACTGAAGCTTTCTTT.

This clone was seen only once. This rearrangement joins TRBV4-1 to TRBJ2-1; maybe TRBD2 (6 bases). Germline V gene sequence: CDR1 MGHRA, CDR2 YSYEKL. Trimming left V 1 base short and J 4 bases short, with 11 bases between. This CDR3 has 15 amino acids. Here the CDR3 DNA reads TGCGCCAGCAGCCAAGCGGCGGGACTGTACAATGAGCAGTTCTTC. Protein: CASSQAAGLYNEQFF.

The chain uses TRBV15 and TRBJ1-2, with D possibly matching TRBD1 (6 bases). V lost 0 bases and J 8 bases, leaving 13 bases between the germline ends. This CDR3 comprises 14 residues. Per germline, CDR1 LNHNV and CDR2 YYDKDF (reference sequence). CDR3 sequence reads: CATSRDRGAVGYTF. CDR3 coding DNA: TGTGCCACCAGCAGAGATCGGGGGGCGGTAGGCTACACCTTC.

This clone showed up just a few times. In DNA form, the CDR3 reads TGTGCCAGCAGACCCGCCCGGCTAGCGGGGAGCGAGCAGTACTTC. Translating it yields CASRPARLAGSEQYF. The V call is TRBV6-5, the J call TRBJ2-7, with 9 bases identical to TRBD2. The junction had 12 bases not matched to a gene; V was cut back by 6 bases and J by 6 bases. The germline CDR1 and CDR2 sequences are MNHEY and SVGAGI. This CDR3 is built from 15 residues.

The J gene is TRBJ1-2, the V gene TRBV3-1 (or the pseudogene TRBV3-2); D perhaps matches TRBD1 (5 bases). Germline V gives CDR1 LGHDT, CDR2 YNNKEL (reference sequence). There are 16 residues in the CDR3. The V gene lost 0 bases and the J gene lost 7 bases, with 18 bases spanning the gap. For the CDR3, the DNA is TGTGCCAGCAGCCAAGATTTCGGGGGGTTGAAGGGTGGCTACACCTTC. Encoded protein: CASSQDFGGLKGGYTF.

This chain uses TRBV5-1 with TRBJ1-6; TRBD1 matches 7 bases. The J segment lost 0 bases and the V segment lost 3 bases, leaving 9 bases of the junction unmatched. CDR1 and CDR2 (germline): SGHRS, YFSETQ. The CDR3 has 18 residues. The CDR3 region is CASSSRGGQSSYNSPLHF. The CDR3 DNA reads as TGCGCCAGCAGCTCCCGAGGGGGCCAAAGCTCCTATAATTCACCCCTCCACTTT. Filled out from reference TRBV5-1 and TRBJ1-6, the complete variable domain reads KAGVTQTPRYLIKTRGQQVTLSCSPISGHRSVSWYQQTPGQGLQFLFEYFSETQRNKGNFPGRFSGRQFSNSRSEMNVSTLELGDSALYLCASSSRGGQSSYNSPLHFGNGTRLTVT.

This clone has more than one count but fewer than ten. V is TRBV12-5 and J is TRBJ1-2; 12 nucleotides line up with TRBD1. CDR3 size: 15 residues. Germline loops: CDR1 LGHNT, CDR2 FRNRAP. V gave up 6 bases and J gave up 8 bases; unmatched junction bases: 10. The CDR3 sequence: CASGRAGQGANGYTF. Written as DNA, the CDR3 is TGTGCTAGTGGCCGAGCGGGACAGGGGGCGAACGGCTACACCTTC.

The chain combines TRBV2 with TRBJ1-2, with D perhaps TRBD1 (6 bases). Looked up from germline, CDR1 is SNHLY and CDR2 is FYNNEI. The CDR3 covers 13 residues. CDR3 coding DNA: TGTGGGCCTCCAGATAAGGGGGTAGACGGCTACACCTTC. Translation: CGPPDKGVDGYTF.

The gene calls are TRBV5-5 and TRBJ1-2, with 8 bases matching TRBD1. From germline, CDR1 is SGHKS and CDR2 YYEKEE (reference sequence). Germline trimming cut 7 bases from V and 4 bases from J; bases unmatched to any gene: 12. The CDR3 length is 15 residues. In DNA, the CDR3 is TGTGCCAGCTCCGGACAGGGAGAACAAGGCTATGGCTACACCTTC. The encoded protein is CASSGQGEQGYGYTF.

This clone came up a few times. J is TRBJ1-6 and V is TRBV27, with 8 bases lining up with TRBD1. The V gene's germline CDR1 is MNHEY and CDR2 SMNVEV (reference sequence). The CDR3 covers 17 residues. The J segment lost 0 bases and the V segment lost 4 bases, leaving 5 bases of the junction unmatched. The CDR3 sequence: CASSSGQGSSYNSPLHF. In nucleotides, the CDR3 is TGTGCCAGCAGTTCCGGACAGGGCAGCTCCTATAATTCACCCCTCCACTTT.

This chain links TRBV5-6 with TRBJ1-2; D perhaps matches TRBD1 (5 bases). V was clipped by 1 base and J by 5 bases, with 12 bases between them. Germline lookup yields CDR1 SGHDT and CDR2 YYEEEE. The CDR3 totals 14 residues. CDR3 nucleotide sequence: TGTGCCAGCAGCTTGTATCAGGGAACTTATGGCTACACCTTC. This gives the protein CASSLYQGTYGYTF.

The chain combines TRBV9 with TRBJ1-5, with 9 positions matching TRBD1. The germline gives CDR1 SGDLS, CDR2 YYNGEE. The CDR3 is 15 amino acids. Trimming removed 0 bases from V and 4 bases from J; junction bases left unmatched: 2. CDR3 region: CASSVGTGDNQPQHF. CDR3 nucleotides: TGTGCCAGCAGCGTAGGGACAGGGGATAATCAGCCCCAGCATTTT. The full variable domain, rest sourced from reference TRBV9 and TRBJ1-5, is DSGVTQTPKHLITATGQRVTLRCSPRSGDLSVYWYQQSLDQGLQFLIQYYNGEERAKGNILERFSAQQFPDLHSELNLSSLELGDSALYFCASSVGTGDNQPQHFGDGTRLSIL.

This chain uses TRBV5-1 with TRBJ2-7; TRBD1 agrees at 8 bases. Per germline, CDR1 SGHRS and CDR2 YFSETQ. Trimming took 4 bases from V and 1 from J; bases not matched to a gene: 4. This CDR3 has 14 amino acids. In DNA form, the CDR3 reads TGCGCCAGCAGCCCGCGGACAGGGTCCTACGAGCAGTACTTC. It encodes CASSPRTGSYEQYF. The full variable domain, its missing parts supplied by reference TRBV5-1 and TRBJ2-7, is KAGVTQTPRYLIKTRGQQVTLSCSPISGHRSVSWYQQTPGQGLQFLFEYFSETQRNKGNFPGRFSGRQFSNSRSEMNVSTLELGDSALYLCASSPRTGSYEQYFGPGTRLTVT.

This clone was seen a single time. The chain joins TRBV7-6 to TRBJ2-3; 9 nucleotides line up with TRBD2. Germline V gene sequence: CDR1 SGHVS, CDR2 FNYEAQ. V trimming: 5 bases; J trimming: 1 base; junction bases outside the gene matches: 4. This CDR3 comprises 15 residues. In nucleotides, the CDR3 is TGTGCCAGCAGCCTCAGGACTAGCGGCACAGATACGCAGTATTTT. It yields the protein CASSLRTSGTDTQYF.

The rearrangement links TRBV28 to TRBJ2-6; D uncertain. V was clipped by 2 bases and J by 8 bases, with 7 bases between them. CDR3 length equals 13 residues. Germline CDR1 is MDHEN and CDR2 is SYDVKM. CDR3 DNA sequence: TGTGCCAGCAGTTTACGTTTTTCCAACGTCCTGACTTTC. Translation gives CASSLRFSNVLTF.

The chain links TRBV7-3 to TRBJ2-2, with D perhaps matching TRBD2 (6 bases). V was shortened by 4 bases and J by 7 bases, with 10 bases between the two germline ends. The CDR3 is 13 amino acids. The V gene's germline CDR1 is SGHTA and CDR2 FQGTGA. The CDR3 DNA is TGTGCCAGCAGCTCGGGGGTGGTCGGGGAGCTGTTTTTT. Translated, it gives CASSSGVVGELFF.

The CDR3 loop reads CASSLQGATDTQYF. CDR3 DNA: TGTGCCAGCAGCCTCCAGGGGGCTACAGATACGCAGTATTTT. The chain recombines TRBV11-2 with TRBJ2-3; TRBD1 matches at 8 bases. This CDR3 has 14 residues. The V gene end was trimmed by 5 bases and the J gene end by 3 bases; junction bases not matched to a gene: 4. The germline V gene encodes CDR1 SGHAT and CDR2 FQNNGV.

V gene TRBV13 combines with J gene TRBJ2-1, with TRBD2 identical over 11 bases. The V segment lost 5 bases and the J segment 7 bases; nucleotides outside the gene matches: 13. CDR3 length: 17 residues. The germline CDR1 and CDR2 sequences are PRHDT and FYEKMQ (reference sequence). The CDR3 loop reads CASSRSPGTSGRNEQFF. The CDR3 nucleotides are TGTGCCAGCAGCCGATCGCCCGGGACTAGCGGCAGGAATGAGCAGTTCTTC.

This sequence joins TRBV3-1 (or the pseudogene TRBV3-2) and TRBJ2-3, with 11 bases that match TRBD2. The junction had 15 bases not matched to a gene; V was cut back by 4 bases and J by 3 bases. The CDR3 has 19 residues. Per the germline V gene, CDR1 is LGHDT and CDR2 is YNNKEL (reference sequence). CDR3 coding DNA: TGTGCCAGCAGCCTTGGATCGCTAGCGGGAGGCGGGCATACAGATACGCAGTATTTT. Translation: CASSLGSLAGGGHTDTQYF.

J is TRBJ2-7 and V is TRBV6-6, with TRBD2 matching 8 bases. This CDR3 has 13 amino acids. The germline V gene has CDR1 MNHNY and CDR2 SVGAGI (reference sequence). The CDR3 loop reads CGASAGGTDEQYF. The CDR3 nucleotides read TGTGGGGCTAGCGCGGGAGGAACCGACGAGCAGTACTTC.

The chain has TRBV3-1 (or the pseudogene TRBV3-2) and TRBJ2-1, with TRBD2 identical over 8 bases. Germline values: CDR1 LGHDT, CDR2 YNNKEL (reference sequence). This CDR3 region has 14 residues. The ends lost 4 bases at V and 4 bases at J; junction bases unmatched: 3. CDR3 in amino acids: CASSLAGSYNEQFF. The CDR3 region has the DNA TGTGCCAGCAGCCTAGCGGGGTCTTACAATGAGCAGTTCTTC.

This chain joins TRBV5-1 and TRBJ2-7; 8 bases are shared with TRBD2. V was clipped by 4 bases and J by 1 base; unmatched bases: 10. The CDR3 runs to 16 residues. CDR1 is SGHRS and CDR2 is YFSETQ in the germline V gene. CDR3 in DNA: TGCGCCAGCAGCCCTCGAGCTACTAGCGGATCCTACGAGCAGTACTTC. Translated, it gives CASSPRATSGSYEQYF.

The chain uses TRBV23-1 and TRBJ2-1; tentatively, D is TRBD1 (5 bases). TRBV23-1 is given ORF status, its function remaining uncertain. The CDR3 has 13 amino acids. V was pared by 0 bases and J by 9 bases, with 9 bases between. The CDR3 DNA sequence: TGCGCCAGCAGTCAATCGGGTGGGGCTGAGCAGTTCTTC. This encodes CASSQSGGAEQFF.

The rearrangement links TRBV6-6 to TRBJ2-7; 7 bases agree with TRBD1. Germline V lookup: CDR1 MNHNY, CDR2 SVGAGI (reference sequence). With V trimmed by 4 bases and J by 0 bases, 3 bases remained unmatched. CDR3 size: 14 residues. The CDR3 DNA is TGTGCCAGCAGTTTGAGGACAGGCTCCTACGAGCAGTACTTC. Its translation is CASSLRTGSYEQYF.

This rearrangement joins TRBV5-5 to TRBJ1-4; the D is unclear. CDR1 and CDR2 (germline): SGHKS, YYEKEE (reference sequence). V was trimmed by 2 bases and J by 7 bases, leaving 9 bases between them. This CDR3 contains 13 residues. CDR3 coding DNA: TGTGCCAGCAGCTTCAGGTCTCCTGAAAAACTGTTTTTT. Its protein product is CASSFRSPEKLFF.

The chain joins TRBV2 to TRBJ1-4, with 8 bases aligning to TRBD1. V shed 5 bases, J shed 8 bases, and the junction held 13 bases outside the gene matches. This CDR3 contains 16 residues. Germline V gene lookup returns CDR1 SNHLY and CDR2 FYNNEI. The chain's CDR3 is CASSYYRDRGGEKLFF. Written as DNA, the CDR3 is TGTGCCAGCAGTTACTACCGAGACAGGGGAGGCGAAAAACTGTTTTTT.